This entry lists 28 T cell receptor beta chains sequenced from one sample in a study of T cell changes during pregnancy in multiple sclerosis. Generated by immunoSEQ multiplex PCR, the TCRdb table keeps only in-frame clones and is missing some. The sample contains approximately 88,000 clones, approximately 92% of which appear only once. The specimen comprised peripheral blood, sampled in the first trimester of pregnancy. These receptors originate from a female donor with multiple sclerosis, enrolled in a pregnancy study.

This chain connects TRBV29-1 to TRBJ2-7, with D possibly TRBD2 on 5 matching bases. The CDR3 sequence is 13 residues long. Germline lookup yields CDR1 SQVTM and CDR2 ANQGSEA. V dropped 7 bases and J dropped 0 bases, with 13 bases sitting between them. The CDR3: CSGTHGSSYEQYF. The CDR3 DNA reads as TGCAGCGGAACACATGGGAGCTCCTACGAGCAGTACTTC.

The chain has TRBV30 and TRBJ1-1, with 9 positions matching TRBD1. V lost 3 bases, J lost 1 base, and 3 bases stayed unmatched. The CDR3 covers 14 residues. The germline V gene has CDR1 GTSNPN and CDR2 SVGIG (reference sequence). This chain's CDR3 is CAWRRTGANTEAFF. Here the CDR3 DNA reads TGTGCCTGGAGAAGGACAGGGGCGAACACTGAAGCTTTCTTT.

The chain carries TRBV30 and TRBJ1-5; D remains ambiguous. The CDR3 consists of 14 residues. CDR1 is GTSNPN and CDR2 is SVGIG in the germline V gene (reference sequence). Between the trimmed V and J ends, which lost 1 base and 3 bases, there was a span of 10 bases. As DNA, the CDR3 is TGTGCCTGGAGTGCCCACACGAACAATCAGCCCCAGCATTTT. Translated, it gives CAWSAHTNNQPQHF.

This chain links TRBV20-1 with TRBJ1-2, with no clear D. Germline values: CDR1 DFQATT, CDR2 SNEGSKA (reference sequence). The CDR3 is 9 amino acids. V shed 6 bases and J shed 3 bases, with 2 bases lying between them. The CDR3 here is CSAYYGYTF. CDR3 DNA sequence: TGCAGTGCCTACTATGGCTACACCTTC.

The CDR3 nucleotides are TGTGCCAGCAGTACAGGGCTCGGTCAGCCCCAGCATTTT. As protein: CASSTGLGQPQHF. The V and J genes are TRBV6-5 and TRBJ1-5; TRBD1 is a possible D gene (6 bases). The length of the CDR3 is 13 residues. Per germline, CDR1 MNHEY and CDR2 SVGAGI. Trimming took off 5 bases at V and 6 bases at J, with 11 bases between the two ends.

CDR3: CASRPLPSSYEQYF. The CDR3 DNA reads TGTGCCAGCAGACCCCTCCCCAGCTCCTACGAGCAGTACTTC. The chain combines TRBV5-4 with TRBJ2-7; D ambiguous. Between the trimmed V and J ends, which lost 5 bases and 0 bases, there was a span of 12 bases. CDR3 size: 14 residues. Looked up from germline, CDR1 is SGHNT and CDR2 is YYREEE (reference sequence).

CDR3 amino acids: CASSVGQSSTDTQYF. CDR3 in DNA: TGTGCCAGCAGCGTAGGACAGTCCAGCACAGATACGCAGTATTTT. The gene calls are TRBV9 and TRBJ2-3; D is perhaps TRBD1 (5 bases). CDR1 and CDR2 (germline): SGDLS, YYNGEE. V gave up 0 bases and J gave up 0 bases, with 8 bases separating them. The CDR3 loop spans 15 amino acids.

The DNA for the CDR3 is TGCGCCAGCAGCTCATCACAGGGGGCGAGGGGCACTGAAGCTTTCTTT. It encodes CASSSSQGARGTEAFF. V gene TRBV5-1 combines with J gene TRBJ1-1; 9 bases map to TRBD1. The CDR3 loop spans 16 amino acids. CDR1 is SGHRS and CDR2 is YFSETQ in the germline V gene. J gave up 4 bases and V 3 bases, and 10 bases lay outside the gene matches.

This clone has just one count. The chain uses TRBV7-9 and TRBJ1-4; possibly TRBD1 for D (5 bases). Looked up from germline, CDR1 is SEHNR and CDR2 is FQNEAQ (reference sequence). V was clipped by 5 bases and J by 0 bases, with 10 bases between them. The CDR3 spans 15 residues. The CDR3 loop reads CASSDRGATNEKLFF. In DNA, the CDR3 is TGTGCCAGCAGCGATAGGGGTGCAACTAATGAAAAACTGTTTTTT.

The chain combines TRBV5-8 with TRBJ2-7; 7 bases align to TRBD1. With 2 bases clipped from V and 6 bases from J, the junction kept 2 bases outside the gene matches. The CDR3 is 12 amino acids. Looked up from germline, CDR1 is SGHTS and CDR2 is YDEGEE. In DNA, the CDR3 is TGTGCCAGCAGCTTCAGGGGGACCGAGCAGTACTTC. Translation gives CASSFRGTEQYF. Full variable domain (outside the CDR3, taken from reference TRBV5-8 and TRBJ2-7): EAGVTQSPTHLIKTRGQQATLRCSPISGHTSVYWYQQALGLGLQFLLWYDEGEERNRGNFPPRFSGRQFPNYSSELNVNALELEDSALYLCASSFRGTEQYFGPGTRLTVT.

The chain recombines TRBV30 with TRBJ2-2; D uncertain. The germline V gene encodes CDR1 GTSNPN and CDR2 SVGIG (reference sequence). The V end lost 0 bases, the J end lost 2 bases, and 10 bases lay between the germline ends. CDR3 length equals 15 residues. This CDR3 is CAWSVPRINTGELFF. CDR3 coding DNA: TGTGCCTGGAGTGTACCCAGGATTAACACCGGGGAGCTGTTTTTT.

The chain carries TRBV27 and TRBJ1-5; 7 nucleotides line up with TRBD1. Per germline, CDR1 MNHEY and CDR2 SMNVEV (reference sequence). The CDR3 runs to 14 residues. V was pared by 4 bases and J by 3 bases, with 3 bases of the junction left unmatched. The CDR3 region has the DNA TGTGCCAGCAGTTCACAGGGGCCCAATCAGCCCCAGCATTTT. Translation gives CASSSQGPNQPQHF.

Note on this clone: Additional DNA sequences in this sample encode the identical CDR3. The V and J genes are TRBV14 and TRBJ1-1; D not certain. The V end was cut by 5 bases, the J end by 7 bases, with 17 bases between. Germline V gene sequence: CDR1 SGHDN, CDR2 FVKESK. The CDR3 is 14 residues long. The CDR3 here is CASSESLHTFEAFF. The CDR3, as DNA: TGTGCCAGCAGCGAAAGTTTACACACCTTTGAAGCTTTCTTT.

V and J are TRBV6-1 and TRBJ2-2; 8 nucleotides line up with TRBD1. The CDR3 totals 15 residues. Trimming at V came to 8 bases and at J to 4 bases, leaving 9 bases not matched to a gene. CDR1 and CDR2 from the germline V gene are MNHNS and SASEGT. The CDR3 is CASSEGQEGTGELFF. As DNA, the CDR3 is TGTGCCAGCTCTGAGGGACAGGAGGGCACCGGGGAGCTGTTTTTT.

CDR3 amino acids: CASSEVADTAKAFF. DNA of the CDR3: TGTGCCAGCAGTGAAGTAGCGGATACGGCTAAAGCTTTCTTT. The rearrangement joins TRBV6-1 to TRBJ1-1, with D unclear. Germline V CDR1 and CDR2: MNHNS, SASEGT. The ends were cut back, 1 base at V and 9 bases at J, with 15 bases in the middle. The CDR3 length is 14 residues.

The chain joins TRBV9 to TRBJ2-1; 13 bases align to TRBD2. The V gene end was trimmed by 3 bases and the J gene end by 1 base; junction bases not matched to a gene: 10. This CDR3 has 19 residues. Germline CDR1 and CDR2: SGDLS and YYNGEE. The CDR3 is CASSGLAGGSLGSYNEQFF. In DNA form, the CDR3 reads TGTGCCAGCAGCGGACTAGCGGGGGGCTCCTTAGGGTCCTACAATGAGCAGTTCTTC.

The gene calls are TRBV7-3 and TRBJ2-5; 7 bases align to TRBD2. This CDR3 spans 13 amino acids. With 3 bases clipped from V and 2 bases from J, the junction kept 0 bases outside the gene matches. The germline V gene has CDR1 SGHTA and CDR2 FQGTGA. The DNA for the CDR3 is TGTGCCAGCAGCTTTAGCGGGCAAGAGACCCAGTACTTC. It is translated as CASSFSGQETQYF.

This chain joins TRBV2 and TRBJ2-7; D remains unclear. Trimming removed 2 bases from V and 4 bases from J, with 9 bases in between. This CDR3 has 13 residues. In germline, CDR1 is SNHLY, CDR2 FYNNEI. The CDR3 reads CASSEYTQYEQYF. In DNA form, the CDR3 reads TGTGCCAGCAGTGAATACACCCAATACGAGCAGTACTTC.

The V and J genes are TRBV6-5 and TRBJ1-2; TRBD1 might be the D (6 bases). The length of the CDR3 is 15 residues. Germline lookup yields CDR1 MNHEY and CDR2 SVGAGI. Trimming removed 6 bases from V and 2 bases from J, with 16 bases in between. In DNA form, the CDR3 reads TGTGCCAGCAGGCCCACAGGGATCTTGAACTATGGCTACACCTTC. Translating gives CASRPTGILNYGYTF.

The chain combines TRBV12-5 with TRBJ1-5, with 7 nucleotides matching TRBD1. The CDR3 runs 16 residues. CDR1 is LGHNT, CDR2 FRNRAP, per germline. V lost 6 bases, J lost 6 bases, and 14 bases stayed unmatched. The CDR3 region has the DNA TGTGCTAGTGGGTCAGTAGTTAGACAGGGCAGTCAGCCCCAGCATTTT. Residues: CASGSVVRQGSQPQHF.

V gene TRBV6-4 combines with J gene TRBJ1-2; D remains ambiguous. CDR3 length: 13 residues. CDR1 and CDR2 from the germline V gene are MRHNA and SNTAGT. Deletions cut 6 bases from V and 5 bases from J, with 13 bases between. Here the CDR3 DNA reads TGTGCCAGCAGCCCAGGTCAGAGTTATGGCTACACCTTC. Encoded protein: CASSPGQSYGYTF.

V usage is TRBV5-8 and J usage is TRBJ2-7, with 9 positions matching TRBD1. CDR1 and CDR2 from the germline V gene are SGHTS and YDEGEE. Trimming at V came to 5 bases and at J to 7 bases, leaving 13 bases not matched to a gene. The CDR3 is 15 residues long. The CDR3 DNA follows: TGTGCCAGCAGTTTCCGGGACAGGGATAGAAAGGAGCAGTACTTC. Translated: CASSFRDRDRKEQYF.

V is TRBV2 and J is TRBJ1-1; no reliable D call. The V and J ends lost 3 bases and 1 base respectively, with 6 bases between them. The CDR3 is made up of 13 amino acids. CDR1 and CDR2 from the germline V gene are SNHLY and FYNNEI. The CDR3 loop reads CASSDSGNTEAFF. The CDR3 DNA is TGTGCCAGCAGTGACTCAGGGAACACTGAAGCTTTCTTT.

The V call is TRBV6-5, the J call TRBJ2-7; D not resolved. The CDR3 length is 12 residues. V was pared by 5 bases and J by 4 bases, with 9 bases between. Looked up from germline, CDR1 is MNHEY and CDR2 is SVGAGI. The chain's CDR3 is CASSPSDYEQYF. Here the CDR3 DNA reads TGTGCCAGCAGTCCTAGTGATTACGAGCAGTACTTC.

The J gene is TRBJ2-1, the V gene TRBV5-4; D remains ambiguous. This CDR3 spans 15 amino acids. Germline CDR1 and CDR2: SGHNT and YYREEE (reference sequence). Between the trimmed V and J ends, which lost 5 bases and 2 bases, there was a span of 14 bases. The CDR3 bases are TGTGCCAGCAGTTTTGACTTATCACCCTACAATGAGCAGTTCTTC. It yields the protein CASSFDLSPYNEQFF.

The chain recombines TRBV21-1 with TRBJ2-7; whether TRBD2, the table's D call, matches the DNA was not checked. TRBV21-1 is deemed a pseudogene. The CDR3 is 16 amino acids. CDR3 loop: CASSKWEAVYPYEQYF. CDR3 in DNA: TGTGCCAGCAGCAAATGGGAGGCCGTTTACCCCTACGAGCAGTACTTC.

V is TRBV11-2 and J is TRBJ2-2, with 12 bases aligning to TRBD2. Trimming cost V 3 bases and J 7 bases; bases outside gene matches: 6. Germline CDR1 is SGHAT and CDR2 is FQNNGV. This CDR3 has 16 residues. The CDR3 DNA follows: TGTGCCAGCAGCTTCGCTAGCGGGGGGGCTGGCGGGGAGCTGTTTTTT. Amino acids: CASSFASGGAGGELFF.

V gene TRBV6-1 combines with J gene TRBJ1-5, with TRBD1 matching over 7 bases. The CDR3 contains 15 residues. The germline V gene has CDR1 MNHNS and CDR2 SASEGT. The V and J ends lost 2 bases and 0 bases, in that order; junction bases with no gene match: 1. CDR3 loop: CASSEQGGSNQPQHF. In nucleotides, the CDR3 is TGTGCCAGCAGTGAACAGGGGGGTAGCAATCAGCCCCAGCATTTT.